This TCR beta chain was documented in a study of graft-versus-host responses after intestinal transplantation. Germline assignment: CDR1 SEHNR and CDR2 FQNEAQ (reference sequence). V lost 1 base to trimming and J lost 6 bases, with 10 bases between them. This CDR3 is built from 14 residues. Notes on this clone: Its antigen remains unidentified.

Generated by immunoSEQ multiplex PCR, the TCRdb table keeps only in-frame clones and is missing some. The data contain over 80,000 clones, about 90% of them singletons. The sequencing here drew on unstimulated CD8+ T cells sorted from spleen or lymph node cells, taken before transplant. The rearrangement uses TRBV7-9 and TRBJ2-1; TRBD2 might be the D (6 bases). This receptor was obtained from a human donor who was the organ donor for an intestinal transplant. Written as DNA, the CDR3 is TGTGCCAGCAGCTTAGAAGTGGGGGGCAATGAGCAGTTCTTC. Encoded protein: CASSLEVGGNEQFF. The full variable domain, with the rest looked up from reference TRBV7-9 and TRBJ2-1, is DTGVSQNPRHKITKRGQNVTFRCDPISEHNRLYWYRQTLGQGPEFLTYFQNEAQLEKSRLLSDRFSAERPKGSFSTLEIQRTEQGDSAMYLCASSLEVGGNEQFFGPGTRLTVL.